This entry lists 13 T cell receptor beta chains sequenced from one sample in a study of cytomegalovirus exposure and HLA in healthy donors. The PCR was carried out with 60 Vbeta primers and 13 Jbeta primers. Clones were sequenced by immunoSEQ multiplex PCR, and TCRdb holds only the in-frame ones, with some missing. The data hold under 250,000 clones, with almost 80% observed a single time. The source material was PBMCs. Every receptor here comes from a male donor in good health and CMV-seronegative.

This clone was seen only once. The rearrangement joins TRBV28 to TRBJ2-1, with 16 bases aligning to TRBD2. The V segment lost 3 bases and the J segment 6 bases; nucleotides outside the gene matches: 17. This CDR3 comprises 21 residues. In germline, CDR1 is MDHEN, CDR2 SYDVKM. The CDR3 sequence is CASSFKGSGTSGRALGNEQFF. CDR3 sequence (DNA): TGTGCCAGCAGTTTCAAGGGGAGTGGGACTAGCGGGAGGGCCCTCGGCAATGAGCAGTTCTTC.

CDR3 region: CASSQGRAGAYEQYF. For the CDR3, the DNA is TGTGCCAGCAGCCAAGGTCGAGCGGGGGCCTACGAGCAGTACTTC. This chain uses TRBV4-2 with TRBJ2-5; 8 bases line up with TRBD2. The DNA end favors TRBJ2-7, so the J call may be wrong. Germline CDR1 and CDR2: LGHNA and YNFKEQ. The CDR3 has 15 residues.

The genes are TRBV5-6 and TRBJ2-7, with TRBD1 matching 8 bases. Germline V gene lookup returns CDR1 SGHDT and CDR2 YYEEEE. The CDR3 is made up of 15 amino acids. Losses at the gene ends were 2 bases for V and 0 bases for J; bases not matched to a gene: 4. CDR3 residues: CASSFRDRISYEQYF. CDR3 DNA sequence: TGTGCCAGCAGCTTCCGGGACAGGATCTCCTACGAGCAGTACTTC.

The chain combines TRBV25-1 with TRBJ1-1, with 7 bases fitting TRBD1. CDR3 length: 15 residues. The ends lost 4 bases at V and 0 bases at J; junction bases unmatched: 5. CDR1 and CDR2 (germline): MGHDK, SYGVNS. CDR3 sequence: CASSGTDRVNTEAFF. The CDR3 coding sequence is TGTGCCAGCAGTGGAACTGACAGGGTGAACACTGAAGCTTTCTTT.

This chain links TRBV9 with TRBJ2-3; 8 bases line up with TRBD2. The CDR3 totals 15 residues. CDR1 SGDLS and CDR2 YYNGEE come from the germline V gene. Trimming took 4 bases from V and 4 from J; bases not matched to a gene: 8. Written as DNA, the CDR3 is TGTGCCAGCAGCCCGGGAGGGGGGAGGTCAGATACGCAGTATTTT. It codes for CASSPGGGRSDTQYF.

The chain uses TRBV5-8 and TRBJ1-5; TRBD1 might be the D (6 bases). Germline CDR1 reads SGHTS; CDR2 reads YDEGEE. V lost 4 bases, J lost 0 bases, and 17 bases lay in between. The CDR3 has 17 amino acids. For the CDR3, the DNA is TGTGCCAGCAGCCTGAAGAACTCAGGGGCTAGCAATCAGCCCCAGCATTTT. Protein product: CASSLKNSGASNQPQHF. Full variable domain (remainder filled in from reference TRBV5-8 and TRBJ1-5): EAGVTQSPTHLIKTRGQQATLRCSPISGHTSVYWYQQALGLGLQFLLWYDEGEERNRGNFPPRFSGRQFPNYSSELNVNALELEDSALYLCASSLKNSGASNQPQHFGDGTRLSIL.

This chain joins TRBV14 and TRBJ2-5; no firm D call. CDR1 SGHDN and CDR2 FVKESK come from the germline V gene. Trimming left V 0 bases short and J 6 bases short, with 11 bases between. The CDR3 extends over 14 amino acids. CDR3 protein: CASSQETGMKTQYF. The CDR3 region has the DNA TGTGCCAGCAGCCAAGAGACGGGTATGAAGACCCAGTACTTC. The full variable domain, in which reference TRBV14 and TRBJ2-5 provide the parts outside the CDR3, is EAGVTQFPSHSVIEKGQTVTLRCDPISGHDNLYWYRRVMGKEIKFLLHFVKESKQDESGMPNNRFLAERTGGTYSTLKVQPAELEDSGVYFCASSQETGMKTQYFGPGTRLLVL.

This clone was found a few times. The CDR3 DNA reads as TGTGCCAGCAGCGCCGCAGCTCCGGGAGAGCAGTACTTC. Amino acid sequence: CASSAAAPGEQYF. The V call is TRBV11-2, the J call TRBJ2-7; D may be TRBD2 (5 bases). Per the germline V gene, CDR1 is SGHAT and CDR2 is FQNNGV. The CDR3 consists of 13 residues. Trimming took off 5 bases at V and 7 bases at J, with 15 bases between the two ends.

This sequence joins TRBV28 and TRBJ2-2, with D possibly TRBD1 on 7 matching bases. Trimming removed 6 bases at V and 3 bases at J, with 20 bases between. Looked up from germline, CDR1 is MDHEN and CDR2 is SYDVKM. This CDR3 contains 17 residues. In DNA form, the CDR3 reads TGTGCCAGCAGCAGGGGACAGATATCGGGGGACACCGGGGAGCTGTTTTTT. This sequence encodes CASSRGQISGDTGELFF.

This chain connects TRBV27 to TRBJ2-2, with D possibly being TRBD1 (5 bases). From germline, CDR1 is MNHEY and CDR2 SMNVEV (reference sequence). V was cut by 5 bases and J by 2 bases, with 15 bases left in between. The CDR3 is 16 amino acids. CDR3: CASSRNGQVNTGELFF. CDR3 sequence (DNA): TGTGCCAGCAGTCGCAACGGACAAGTAAACACCGGGGAGCTGTTTTTT.

The chain is built from TRBV6-5 and TRBJ2-7, with D unresolved. Looked up from germline, CDR1 is MNHEY and CDR2 is SVGAGI. This CDR3 is built from 13 residues. Trimming shortened V by 5 bases and J by 2 bases, and 10 bases separated the two germline ends. CDR3 amino acids: CASSPEYAYEQYF. The CDR3 coding sequence is TGTGCCAGCAGTCCTGAGTATGCCTACGAGCAGTACTTC.

The V gene is TRBV10-1, the J gene TRBJ2-1; 14 bases agree with TRBD2. Germline values: CDR1 WNHNN, CDR2 SYGVQD (reference sequence). This CDR3 is built from 16 residues. With V trimmed by 6 bases and J by 9 bases, 10 bases remained unmatched. CDR3 in amino acids: CASSPGTSGRFGEQFF. The DNA of the CDR3 is TGCGCCAGCAGCCCCGGGACTAGCGGGAGATTCGGTGAGCAGTTCTTC.

The chain links TRBV19 to TRBJ1-1; weak D call: TRBD1 (6 bases). Germline CDR1 LNHDA, CDR2 SQIVND (reference sequence). This CDR3 is 15 amino acids long. V was pared by 6 bases and J by 2 bases, with 16 bases between. CDR3 sequence: CASRREHGTNTEAFF. DNA of the CDR3: TGTGCCAGTAGAAGGGAGCATGGGACAAACACTGAAGCTTTCTTT.